Below are 18 T cell receptor beta chains sequenced from a single sample in a study of blood T cell repertoires in COVID-19. TCRdb's copy holds only in-frame clones and misses some; the assay was immunoSEQ multiplex PCR. The sample includes around 100,000 clones, 70% to 90% of them seen just once. The sequenced sample was peripheral blood. All receptors derive from a middle-aged man with active COVID-19.

V gene TRBV19 combines with J gene TRBJ1-6; the D gene is possibly TRBD1 (5 bases). V was pared by 3 bases and J by 0 bases, with 12 bases between. CDR1 LNHDA and CDR2 SQIVND come from the germline V gene (reference sequence). This CDR3 has 17 amino acids. CDR3 residues: CASSMVEGSSYNSPLHF. The CDR3 DNA is TGTGCCAGTAGTATGGTGGAGGGGAGCTCCTATAATTCACCCCTCCACTTT.

There are a few counts of this clone. CDR3 amino acids: CASSLEGLGEETQYF. The DNA for the CDR3 is TGTGCCAGCAGCTTAGAGGGGCTAGGAGAGGAGACCCAGTACTTC. J is TRBJ2-5 and V is TRBV7-9; D may be TRBD1 (5 bases). V dropped 1 base and J dropped 5 bases, with 14 bases sitting between them. This CDR3 has 15 residues. Germline assignment: CDR1 SEHNR and CDR2 FQNEAQ (reference sequence).

The V gene is TRBV2, the J gene TRBJ1-2, with D possibly TRBD1 on 6 matching bases. The CDR3 loop spans 15 amino acids. The germline V gene has CDR1 SNHLY and CDR2 FYNNEI. Deletions cut 5 bases from V and 0 bases from J, with 13 bases between. CDR3 DNA sequence: TGTGCCAGCAGTCTTGGTCAGGGGTCTAACTATGGCTACACCTTC. Its protein is CASSLGQGSNYGYTF.

The chain has TRBV7-9 and TRBJ1-6, with D possibly matching TRBD1 (6 bases). The CDR3 runs to 14 residues. The ends were cut back, 5 bases at V and 5 bases at J, with 10 bases in the middle. From germline, CDR1 is SEHNR and CDR2 FQNEAQ (reference sequence). This CDR3 is CASSRGQDNSPLHF. DNA of the CDR3: TGTGCCAGCAGCCGGGGACAAGATAATTCACCCCTCCACTTT.

The chain has TRBV7-9 and TRBJ2-3; maybe TRBD1 (6 bases). The germline V gene encodes CDR1 SEHNR and CDR2 FQNEAQ (reference sequence). Deletions cut 5 bases from V and 4 bases from J, with 16 bases between. This CDR3 comprises 15 residues. This chain's CDR3 is CASSPQGTSSDTQYF. CDR3 DNA sequence: TGTGCCAGCAGCCCACAGGGAACAAGTTCAGATACGCAGTATTTT.

This rearrangement joins TRBV19 to TRBJ2-5, with 7 positions matching TRBD1. Germline V gives CDR1 LNHDA, CDR2 SQIVND (reference sequence). V lost 0 bases to trimming and J lost 8 bases; unmatched junction nucleotides: 3. This CDR3 region has 13 residues. In DNA form, the CDR3 reads TGTGCCAGTAGTATAGATAGGGACAGCACCCAGTACTTC. It codes for CASSIDRDSTQYF. The variable domain in full, with the rest retrieved from reference TRBV19 and TRBJ2-5, is DGGITQSPKYLFRKEGQNVTLSCEQNLNHDAMYWYRQDPGQGLRLIYYSQIVNDFQKGDIAEGYSVSREKKESFPLTVTSAQKNPTAFYLCASSIDRDSTQYFGPGTRLLVL.

The CDR3 DNA reads TGTGCCAGCAGACCTGATACGGACAGGGGGGGAGGTGAGCAGTTCTTC. Residues: CASRPDTDRGGGEQFF. This chain joins TRBV11-1 and TRBJ2-1, with 10 bases lining up with TRBD1. Germline assignment: CDR1 SGHAT and CDR2 FQDESV (reference sequence). V trimming: 6 bases; J trimming: 9 bases; junction bases outside the gene matches: 14. CDR3 size: 16 residues.

This clone has a single count. V usage is TRBV5-1 and J usage is TRBJ2-2, with D hard to call. V lost 3 bases and J lost 3, with 12 bases in between. This CDR3 contains 15 residues. Germline V gives CDR1 SGHRS, CDR2 YFSETQ. The CDR3, as DNA: TGCGCCAGCAGCTGGCTCCGTCGTGACACCGGGGAGCTGTTTTTT. It codes for CASSWLRRDTGELFF.

J is TRBJ2-3 and V is TRBV5-1; D is unresolved. Trimming took 4 bases from V and 0 from J, leaving 9 bases between them. CDR3 length: 14 residues. Germline V gene sequence: CDR1 SGHRS, CDR2 YFSETQ. The CDR3, as DNA: TGCGCCAGCAGCCGAGACTCTAGCACAGATACGCAGTATTTT. Amino acids: CASSRDSSTDTQYF.

The rearrangement joins TRBV30 to TRBJ1-3; TRBD1 agrees at 7 bases. V shed 1 base and J 0 bases; nucleotides not matched to a gene: 9. The CDR3 has 17 amino acids. The germline V gene has CDR1 GTSNPN and CDR2 SVGIG (reference sequence). The CDR3 DNA follows: TGTGCCTGGAGTGACTTCCAACCAGGGGGCTCTGGAAACACCATATATTTT. Its protein product is CAWSDFQPGGSGNTIYF.

V usage is TRBV4-1 and J usage is TRBJ2-5; TRBD2 agrees at 9 bases. The V gene's germline CDR1 is MGHRA and CDR2 YSYEKL. V gave up 1 base and J gave up 2 bases; unmatched junction bases: 14. The CDR3 runs to 19 residues. This CDR3 reads CASSQGRRGTSSTQETQYF. DNA of the CDR3: TGCGCCAGCAGCCAAGGGAGGAGGGGGACTAGCAGCACTCAAGAGACCCAGTACTTC.

V and J are TRBV5-1 and TRBJ2-1; 8 positions agree with TRBD2. The CDR3 is 16 residues long. Unmatched junction bases numbered 10, after V lost 0 bases and J lost 8 bases. CDR1 and CDR2 (germline): SGHRS, YFSETQ. In DNA form, the CDR3 reads TGCGCCAGCAGCTTGGCCGGCGGGGGGCCTTGGGATGAGCAGTTCTTC. This codes for CASSLAGGGPWDEQFF.

This chain joins TRBV30 and TRBJ1-3; D is undetermined. The CDR3 loop spans 14 amino acids. The V end was cut by 4 bases, the J end by 0 bases, with 10 bases between. Germline values: CDR1 GTSNPN, CDR2 SVGIG (reference sequence). CDR3 DNA sequence: TGTGCCTGGAATCAGGAGGGCTCTGGAAACACCATATATTTT. Amino acid sequence: CAWNQEGSGNTIYF.

The chain is built from TRBV7-2 and TRBJ2-7, with unresolved D. The CDR3 is 14 amino acids. CDR1 is SGHTA and CDR2 is FQGNSA in the germline V gene. V was cut by 3 bases and J by 6 bases, with 15 bases left in between. CDR3 region: CASSLITVLGEQYF. The CDR3 bases are TGTGCCAGCAGCTTGATTACAGTTTTGGGCGAGCAGTACTTC.

Here the CDR3 reads CAISESDRGYGYTF. The CDR3 nucleotides are TGTGCCATCAGTGAGTCTGACAGAGGCTATGGCTACACCTTC. V gene TRBV10-3 combines with J gene TRBJ1-2; possibly TRBD1 for D (5 bases). V lost 0 bases to trimming and J lost 4 bases, with 9 bases between them. The CDR3 contains 14 residues. Germline assignment: CDR1 ENHRY and CDR2 SYGVKD.

This clone was picked up one time. This chain joins TRBV11-3 and TRBJ2-7; 10 bases match TRBD2. Germline loops: CDR1 SGHNT, CDR2 YENEEA. V was clipped by 3 bases and J by 0 bases; unmatched bases: 11. The CDR3 sequence is 18 residues long. The CDR3 DNA is TGTGCCAGCAGCTTTCAGGCTAGCGGGGGCCCTAGCTCCTACGAGCAGTACTTC. Encoded protein: CASSFQASGGPSSYEQYF.

The chain carries TRBV4-3 and TRBJ1-2, with D unclear. Trimming took 1 base from V and 8 from J, leaving 11 bases between them. The V gene's germline CDR1 is LGHNA and CDR2 YSLEER. This CDR3 region has 13 residues. The CDR3, as DNA: TGCGCCAGCAGCCAAGCAGGAACCAGCGGCTACACCTTC. It specifies CASSQAGTSGYTF.

The chain has TRBV10-3 and TRBJ1-1; 8 nucleotides match TRBD1. Per the germline V gene, CDR1 is ENHRY and CDR2 is SYGVKD. CDR3 length: 13 residues. V dropped 6 bases and J dropped 4; count of bases not matched to a gene: 4. CDR3 DNA: TGTGCCATCAGCAAAACAGGGGGCACTGAAGCTTTCTTT. Translated, it gives CAISKTGGTEAFF.